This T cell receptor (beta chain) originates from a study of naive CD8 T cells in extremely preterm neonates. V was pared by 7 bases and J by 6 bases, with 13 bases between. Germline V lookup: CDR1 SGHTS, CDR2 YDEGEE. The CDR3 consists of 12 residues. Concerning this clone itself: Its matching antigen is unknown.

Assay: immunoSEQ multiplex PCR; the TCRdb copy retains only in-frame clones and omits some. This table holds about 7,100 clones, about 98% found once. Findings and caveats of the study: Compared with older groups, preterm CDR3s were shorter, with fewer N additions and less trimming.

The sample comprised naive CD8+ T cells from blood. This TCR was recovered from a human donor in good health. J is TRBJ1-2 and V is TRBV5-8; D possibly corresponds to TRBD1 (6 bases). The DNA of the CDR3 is TGTGCCAGCTTGAACAGGGACGATGGCTACACCTTC. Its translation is CASLNRDDGYTF.